The 10 T cell receptor beta chains presented below share a single source sample, sequenced in a study of T cell responses to AZD1222 COVID-19 vaccine. This table comes from immunoSEQ multiplex PCR, and its TCRdb copy is limited to in-frame clones, with some not included. The sample contains about 110,000 clones, around 81% of which appear only once. The sequences come from peripheral blood, collected on day 0 of AZD1222 vaccination. These receptor sequences come from an adult in good health.

V gene TRBV28 combines with J gene TRBJ1-5; 7 positions match TRBD1. Germline assignment: CDR1 MDHEN and CDR2 SYDVKM. This CDR3 region has 13 residues. The V gene end was trimmed by 5 bases and the J gene end by 7 bases; junction bases not matched to a gene: 5. Here the CDR3 reads CASSAQGNQPQHF. CDR3 sequence (DNA): TGTGCCAGCAGTGCACAGGGGAACCAGCCCCAGCATTTT.

The rearrangement uses TRBV6-5 and TRBJ1-2; D remains unclear. The CDR3 extends over 14 amino acids. CDR1 is MNHEY, CDR2 SVGAGI, per germline. V lost 0 bases and J lost 4, with 9 bases in between. The CDR3 spells CASSYSGESYGYTF. CDR3 DNA sequence: TGTGCCAGCAGTTACTCAGGAGAGTCCTATGGCTACACCTTC.

The rearrangement joins TRBV27 to TRBJ2-7; a weak D match, TRBD1 (5 bases). The CDR3 is 14 residues long. V lost 6 bases to trimming and J lost 3 bases, with 15 bases between them. Per the germline V gene, CDR1 is MNHEY and CDR2 is SMNVEV (reference sequence). The CDR3 protein is CASRPRQRLYEQYF. In DNA form, the CDR3 reads TGTGCCAGCAGGCCGAGACAGCGACTCTACGAGCAGTACTTC.

The chain couples TRBV30 to TRBJ1-1, with D uncertain. V was clipped by 4 bases and J by 4 bases, with 13 bases between them. Germline assignment: CDR1 GTSNPN and CDR2 SVGIG (reference sequence). The CDR3 extends over 13 amino acids. CDR3 sequence reads: CAWIGKWGTEAFF. The CDR3 DNA is TGTGCCTGGATAGGCAAGTGGGGCACTGAAGCTTTCTTT.

V usage is TRBV3-1 (or the pseudogene TRBV3-2) and J usage is TRBJ1-2, with D perhaps matching TRBD1 (5 bases). Germline V gene lookup returns CDR1 LGHDT and CDR2 YNNKEL (reference sequence). The CDR3 is 14 amino acids. Trimming took off 2 bases at V and 0 bases at J, with 7 bases between the two ends. The CDR3 nucleotides read TGTGCCAGCAGCCAAATGACAGCTAACTATGGCTACACCTTC. Translating it yields CASSQMTANYGYTF.

The chain has TRBV18 and TRBJ1-1; unclear D gene. The CDR3 covers 13 residues. The V gene's germline CDR1 is KGHSH and CDR2 LQKENI. Trimming shortened V by 5 bases and J by 1 base, and 8 bases separated the two germline ends. In DNA, the CDR3 is TGTGCCAGCTCATCGGGATCGAACACTGAAGCTTTCTTT. Translating it yields CASSSGSNTEAFF. Variable domain in full (rest from reference TRBV18 and TRBJ1-1): NAGVMQNPRHLVRRRGQEARLRCSPMKGHSHVYWYRQLPEEGLKFMVYLQKENIIDESGMPKERFSAEFPKEGPSILRIQQVVRGDSAAYFCASSSGSNTEAFFGQGTRLTVV.

The chain joins TRBV19 to TRBJ2-1; D gene unclear. Germline CDR1 LNHDA, CDR2 SQIVND (reference sequence). CDR3 size: 13 residues. V lost 8 bases and J lost 7, with 15 bases in between. The CDR3, as DNA: TGTGCCAGTCAAGGCCAGCTTATTAATGAGCAGTTCTTC. It yields the protein CASQGQLINEQFF.

This sequence joins TRBV18 and TRBJ2-5; TRBD1 is a possible D gene (5 bases). The V gene's germline CDR1 is KGHSH and CDR2 LQKENI. Trimming cost V 0 bases and J 1 base, with 9 bases left between them. CDR3 length equals 15 residues. Written as DNA, the CDR3 is TGTGCCAGCTCACCACCTCAGGGTTCCCAAGAGACCCAGTACTTC. This codes for CASSPPQGSQETQYF.

The genes are TRBV5-1 and TRBJ1-3; TRBD1 might be the D (6 bases). CDR1 is SGHRS and CDR2 is YFSETQ in the germline V gene. Trimming stripped 2 bases from V and 0 bases from J, with 9 bases between. This CDR3 has 15 amino acids. The chain's CDR3 is CASSFGGGSGNTIYF. DNA for the CDR3: TGCGCCAGCAGCTTTGGAGGGGGCTCTGGAAACACCATATATTTT.

The J gene is TRBJ2-1, the V gene TRBV6-5; 8 bases agree with TRBD1. In germline, CDR1 is MNHEY, CDR2 SVGAGI. V gave up 6 bases and J gave up 6 bases; unmatched junction bases: 10. This CDR3 is 15 amino acids long. CDR3 residues: CASRRDRGLINEQFF. DNA of the CDR3: TGTGCCAGCAGGAGAGACAGGGGTCTGATCAATGAGCAGTTCTTC.